This T cell receptor (beta chain) was captured by sequencing in a study of CXCR3-negative and CXCR3-positive naive CD8 T cells. Study results and limitations: CXCR3-positive naive cells had TRB CDR3s that were more hydrophobic than CXCR3-negative naive cells had. Memory CD8+ T cell repertoires were far less diverse than both naive subsets.

The authors gated naive CD8+ T cells as CD45RO-CCR7+CD27+CD95-. Libraries of TRB cDNA were made by 5' RACE and carried UMIs. TCRdb reprocessed the 5' RACE reads; each CDR3 protein has one entry and no DNA is given. In total, the table holds about 98,000 distinct CDR3 sequences. Points on this clonotype: Its antigen remains unknown.

The source is a human donor in good health. Some clones in this sample may be carry-over from other donors' samples. The source material was naive CXCR3+ CD8+ T cells from blood. The subset was: CD45RO-CCR7+CD27+CD95- naive CD8+ T cells expressing CXCR3 (TNR3+).

The CDR3 loop reads CASSLLEGNEQLF. The chain is built from TRBV7-9 and TRBJ2-1; TCRdb reports TRBD2, a call that lacks DNA to check it against. Per the germline V gene, CDR1 is SEHNR and CDR2 is FQNEAQ (reference sequence). The CDR3 contains 13 residues.